This is a list of T cell receptor beta chains from one sample in a study of siplizumab effects on memory and regulatory T cells. TCRdb's table, derived via immunoSEQ multiplex PCR, lists solely in-frame clones and lacks some. Here the sample spans approximately 110,000 clones, about 92% being singletons. Sequenced input: CD4+ T cells sorted from blood. Receptors originate from a human donor in good health. The CDR3 runs from the conserved cysteine through the conserved F or W. Fields, in order: CDR3 protein, CDR3 DNA, V gene, clone size, D gene, J gene. The D gene is left open where the match is weak. Clone size is given for some rows only: seen once, a few or many times, or a class if the clone is expanded.

cdr3_aa: CASSYSGSQYFEAFF
cdr3_nt: TGTGCCAGCAGTTACTCGGGCAGCCAATATTTTGAAGCTTTCTTT
v_call: TRBV6-5
clone_size: once
d_call: NA
j_call: TRBJ1-1

cdr3_aa: CASSDVGEAGELFF
cdr3_nt: TGTGCCAGCAGCGACGTGGGCGAGGCCGGGGAGCTGTTTTTT
v_call: TRBV9
clone_size: NA
d_call: NA
j_call: TRBJ2-2

cdr3_aa: CASSQDRPMNTEAFF
cdr3_nt: TGTGCCAGCAGTCAAGACAGGCCGATGAACACTGAAGCTTTCTTT
v_call: TRBV2
clone_size: NA
d_call: NA
j_call: TRBJ1-1

cdr3_aa: CASSLSRDTQYF
cdr3_nt: TGTGCCAGCAGCCTATCGAGGGATACGCAGTATTTT
v_call: TRBV11-2
clone_size: NA
d_call: NA
j_call: TRBJ2-3

cdr3_aa: CATSRVGSEKLFF
cdr3_nt: TGTGCCACCAGCAGAGTAGGCTCGGAAAAACTGTTTTTT
v_call: TRBV15
clone_size: NA
d_call: NA
j_call: TRBJ1-4

cdr3_aa: CASSLHGTGAQETQYF
cdr3_nt: TGTGCCAGCAGCCTACACGGGACAGGGGCACAAGAGACCCAGTACTTC
v_call: TRBV7-2
clone_size: NA
d_call: TRBD1
j_call: TRBJ2-5

cdr3_aa: CASSPQVSGGAMTYGYTF
cdr3_nt: TGTGCCAGCTCACCACAAGTATCGGGAGGAGCGATGACTTATGGCTACACCTTC
v_call: TRBV18
clone_size: NA
d_call: NA
j_call: TRBJ1-2

cdr3_aa: CASKERGYPEDEQYF
cdr3_nt: TGTGCCAGCAAAGAACGAGGGTATCCGGAGGACGAGCAGTACTTC
v_call: TRBV6-6
clone_size: NA
d_call: NA
j_call: TRBJ2-7

cdr3_aa: CASTNYGTGNYTF
cdr3_nt: TGTGCCAGCACTAATTACGGGACAGGCAACTACACCTTC
v_call: TRBV6-1
clone_size: few
d_call: TRBD1
j_call: TRBJ1-2

cdr3_aa: CASSVRGSLGPNEQFF
cdr3_nt: TGTGCCAGCAGCGTAAGAGGCAGCCTAGGGCCCAATGAGCAGTTCTTC
v_call: TRBV9
clone_size: NA
d_call: NA
j_call: TRBJ2-1

cdr3_aa: CASSQVRGMAGELFF
cdr3_nt: TGCGCCAGCAGCCAAGTCCGGGGGATGGCCGGGGAGCTGTTTTTT
v_call: TRBV4-1
clone_size: NA
d_call: NA
j_call: TRBJ2-2

cdr3_aa: CASSVKGAYEQYF
cdr3_nt: TGTGCCAGCTCGGTTAAAGGGGCCTACGAGCAGTACTTC
v_call: TRBV18
clone_size: NA
d_call: NA
j_call: TRBJ2-7

cdr3_aa: CASSLAGGGANVLTF
cdr3_nt: TGTGCCAGCAGCTTAGCGGGAGGTGGGGCCAACGTCCTGACTTTC
v_call: TRBV7-9
clone_size: NA
d_call: NA
j_call: TRBJ2-6

cdr3_aa: CAWSSAYTGELFF
cdr3_nt: TGTGCCTGGAGTTCCGCCTACACCGGGGAGCTGTTTTTT
v_call: TRBV30
clone_size: NA
d_call: NA
j_call: TRBJ2-2

cdr3_aa: CASSQMGGRDFGAFF
cdr3_nt: TGCGCCAGCAGCCAAATGGGGGGCAGGGACTTTGGAGCTTTCTTT
v_call: TRBV4-1
clone_size: once
d_call: NA
j_call: TRBJ1-1

cdr3_aa: CASGGRLAGGGEQFF
cdr3_nt: TGTGCCAGCGGTGGGCGACTAGCGGGAGGCGGTGAGCAGTTCTTC
v_call: TRBV9
clone_size: NA
d_call: TRBD2
j_call: TRBJ2-1

cdr3_aa: CASSLVGTVNTEAFF
cdr3_nt: TGTGCCAGCAGCTTGGTAGGGACAGTGAACACTGAAGCTTTCTTT
v_call: TRBV5-6
clone_size: NA
d_call: TRBD1
j_call: TRBJ1-1

cdr3_aa: CASSSSGWLSSYEQYF
cdr3_nt: TGTGCCAGCAGCTCCTCCGGGTGGTTAAGCTCCTACGAGCAGTACTTC
v_call: TRBV7-8
clone_size: NA
d_call: NA
j_call: TRBJ2-7

cdr3_aa: CASSTTSDSYNEQFF
cdr3_nt: TGTGCCAGTAGTACGACTAGCGACTCCTACAATGAGCAGTTCTTC
v_call: TRBV19
clone_size: NA
d_call: TRBD2
j_call: TRBJ2-1

cdr3_aa: CASSPRQGDLHSGANVLTF
cdr3_nt: TGTGCCAGCAGCCCTAGACAGGGCGACTTACACTCTGGGGCCAACGTCCTGACTTTC
v_call: TRBV11-2
clone_size: NA
d_call: TRBD1
j_call: TRBJ2-6

cdr3_aa: CASSPRHARGETQYF
cdr3_nt: TGTGCCAGCAGTCCACGACACGCGCGGGGAGAGACCCAGTACTTC
v_call: TRBV7-9
clone_size: NA
d_call: NA
j_call: TRBJ2-5

cdr3_aa: CAWSAFATGELFF
cdr3_nt: TGTGCCTGGAGTGCTTTTGCAACCGGGGAGCTGTTTTTT
v_call: TRBV30
clone_size: NA
d_call: NA
j_call: TRBJ2-2

cdr3_aa: CAWSWDSRYTEAFF
cdr3_nt: TGTGCCTGGAGTTGGGACAGTAGGTACACTGAAGCTTTCTTT
v_call: TRBV30
clone_size: few
d_call: TRBD1
j_call: TRBJ1-1

cdr3_aa: CASSSRAGTEAFF
cdr3_nt: TGTGCCAGCAGCTCCAGGGCCGGCACTGAAGCTTTCTTT
v_call: TRBV7-2
clone_size: NA
d_call: NA
j_call: TRBJ1-1

cdr3_aa: CASSVAGLAGGFTDTQYF
cdr3_nt: TGTGCCAGCAGCGTAGCGGGGCTAGCGGGGGGGTTCACAGATACGCAGTATTTT
v_call: TRBV9
clone_size: NA
d_call: TRBD2
j_call: TRBJ2-3

cdr3_aa: CASSYFGNTEAFF
cdr3_nt: TGTGCCAGCAGTTACTTTGGGAACACTGAAGCTTTCTTT
v_call: TRBV6-5
clone_size: NA
d_call: NA
j_call: TRBJ1-1

cdr3_aa: CASSQSSETGFKNIQYF
cdr3_nt: TGCGCCAGCAGCCAATCTTCGGAGACAGGGTTCAAAAACATTCAGTACTTC
v_call: TRBV5-1
clone_size: NA
d_call: TRBD1
j_call: TRBJ2-4

cdr3_aa: CASSLDPTLAGVMETQYF
cdr3_nt: TGTGCCAGCAGCTTGGATCCAACTCTAGCGGGAGTTATGGAGACCCAGTACTTC
v_call: TRBV5-6
clone_size: NA
d_call: TRBD2
j_call: TRBJ2-5

cdr3_aa: CASSYRDHGNTIYF
cdr3_nt: TGTGCCAGCAGCTACCGGGACCATGGAAACACCATATATTTT
v_call: TRBV5-4
clone_size: NA
d_call: NA
j_call: TRBJ1-3

cdr3_aa: CASSRQRLNYGYTF
cdr3_nt: TGTGCCAGTAGTCGACAGCGGCTTAACTATGGCTACACCTTC
v_call: TRBV19
clone_size: NA
d_call: NA
j_call: TRBJ1-2

cdr3_aa: CASSLGGTKLYEQYF
cdr3_nt: TGTGCCAGCAGCTTAGGTGGGACGAAACTATACGAGCAGTACTTC
v_call: TRBV7-6
clone_size: NA
d_call: NA
j_call: TRBJ2-7

cdr3_aa: CASSPGQGVYEQYF
cdr3_nt: TGTGCCAGCAGCCCGGGACAGGGAGTTTACGAGCAGTACTTC
v_call: TRBV7-8
clone_size: NA
d_call: TRBD1
j_call: TRBJ2-7

cdr3_aa: CASSPAGANVLTF
cdr3_nt: TGTGCCAGCAGTCCGGCAGGGGCCAACGTCCTGACTTTC
v_call: TRBV7-3
clone_size: NA
d_call: NA
j_call: TRBJ2-6

cdr3_aa: CASRYHLDTYGYTF
cdr3_nt: TGTGCCAGCAGATATCACTTGGACACCTATGGCTACACCTTC
v_call: TRBV6-5
clone_size: NA
d_call: NA
j_call: TRBJ1-2

cdr3_aa: CASSVDISSEQYF
cdr3_nt: TGTGCCAGCAGCGTAGATATAAGTTCCGAGCAGTACTTC
v_call: TRBV9
clone_size: NA
d_call: NA
j_call: TRBJ2-7

cdr3_aa: CASSLQGRYEQYF
cdr3_nt: TGTGCCAGCAGCCTTCAGGGGCGCTACGAGCAGTACTTC
v_call: TRBV5-6
clone_size: NA
d_call: NA
j_call: TRBJ2-7

cdr3_aa: CASSPDRVGETQYF
cdr3_nt: TGCGCCAGCAGCCCCGACAGGGTTGGCGAGACCCAGTACTTC
v_call: TRBV5-1
clone_size: NA
d_call: TRBD1
j_call: TRBJ2-5

cdr3_aa: CAISESGTGNQPQHF
cdr3_nt: TGTGCCATCAGTGAGTCGGGGACCGGCAATCAGCCCCAGCATTTT
v_call: TRBV10-3
clone_size: NA
d_call: NA
j_call: TRBJ1-5

cdr3_aa: CASSRLAGAKETQYF
cdr3_nt: TGTGCCAGCAGCCGACTAGCGGGGGCGAAAGAGACCCAGTACTTC
v_call: TRBV11-2
clone_size: NA
d_call: TRBD2
j_call: TRBJ2-5